What follows are 26 T cell receptor beta chains derived from one specimen sequenced in a study of blood T cell repertoires in COVID-19 (dated by TCRdb to 2020 to 2021). Library preparation employed the immunoSEQ multiplex PCR assay. The table was pulled from immuneACCESS by TCRdb, which kept in-frame rearrangements only. Such tables lose some clones; where checked, under half of the loss comes from unresolved V genes, and the rest has no known cause. Here the sample has hundreds of thousands of clones; about 73% occur a single time. The ten top clones hold more than 2.5% of the sample. Source material: peripheral blood. Receptors originate from a woman older than 75 with acute or convalescent COVID-19.

Notes on this clone: Other DNA sequences within the sample encode an identical CDR3. The chain links TRBV5-1 to TRBJ1-2, with 9 bases fitting TRBD1. The trim removed 3 bases at V and 1 base at J, leaving 1 base unmatched. CDR1 and CDR2 (germline): SGHRS, YFSETQ. There are 14 residues in the CDR3. CDR3 DNA sequence: TGCGCCAGCAGCTCGGGACAGGGTAACTATGGCTACACCTTC. Its protein product is CASSSGQGNYGYTF.

The chain is built from TRBV5-4 and TRBJ2-1; 7 bases are shared with TRBD1. Unmatched junction bases numbered 1, after V lost 0 bases and J lost 7 bases. Germline V gives CDR1 SGHNT, CDR2 YYREEE (reference sequence). This CDR3 has 13 residues. In nucleotides, the CDR3 is TGTGCCAGCAGCTTGGGACAGGGTAATGAGCAGTTCTTC. Residues: CASSLGQGNEQFF. Filled out from reference TRBV5-4 and TRBJ2-1, the complete variable domain reads ETGVTQSPTHLIKTRGQQVTLRCSSQSGHNTVSWYQQALGQGPQFIFQYYREEENGRGNFPPRFSGLQFPNYSSELNVNALELDDSALYLCASSLGQGNEQFFGPGTRLTVL.

V is TRBV7-9 and J is TRBJ2-2, with 9 bases lining up with TRBD2. There are 15 residues in the CDR3. V gave up 5 bases and J gave up 7 bases; unmatched junction bases: 8. Germline V gives CDR1 SEHNR, CDR2 FQNEAQ (reference sequence). The CDR3 loop reads CASSPPGTSFGELFF. CDR3 bases: TGTGCCAGCAGCCCCCCCGGGACTAGCTTCGGGGAGCTGTTTTTT.

This clone has only one observation. The chain joins TRBV2 to TRBJ1-5; D possibly corresponds to TRBD1 (6 bases). The CDR3 is 16 amino acids. The germline V gene encodes CDR1 SNHLY and CDR2 FYNNEI. Trimming shortened V by 3 bases and J by 5 bases, and 17 bases separated the two germline ends. The CDR3 protein is CASSDAPGQLHQPQHF. Written as DNA, the CDR3 is TGTGCCAGCAGTGACGCTCCGGGACAACTACATCAGCCCCAGCATTTT.

V gene TRBV6-1 combines with J gene TRBJ1-1, with D maybe TRBD1 (5 bases). The ends were cut back, 6 bases at V and 7 bases at J, with 18 bases in the middle. The CDR3 length is 14 residues. CDR1 is MNHNS and CDR2 is SASEGT in the germline V gene. This CDR3 is CASSQQAAAIEAFF. CDR3 nucleotide sequence: TGTGCCAGCAGCCAACAGGCTGCAGCTATTGAAGCTTTCTTT.

The chain employs TRBV3-1 (or the pseudogene TRBV3-2) and TRBJ2-2; D is uncertain. This CDR3 has 16 residues. Between the trimmed V and J ends, which lost 0 bases and 0 bases, there was a span of 8 bases. The V gene's germline CDR1 is LGHDT and CDR2 YNNKEL (reference sequence). In nucleotides, the CDR3 is TGTGCCAGCAGCCAAGATCATCAGGCGAACACCGGGGAGCTGTTTTTT. Its translation is CASSQDHQANTGELFF.

V and J are TRBV7-9 and TRBJ2-1; 12 bases map to TRBD2. This CDR3 has 18 amino acids. The germline gives CDR1 SEHNR, CDR2 FQNEAQ (reference sequence). The trim removed 4 bases at V and 9 bases at J, leaving 16 bases unmatched. CDR3 in amino acids: CASSYGLAGPGTRGEQFF. The CDR3 DNA follows: TGTGCCAGCAGCTACGGACTAGCGGGACCGGGTACCCGCGGTGAGCAGTTCTTC.

This clone was observed at least ten times. The chain joins TRBV5-6 to TRBJ1-5; tentative D call: TRBD1 (6 bases). CDR3 length: 16 residues. Germline V gives CDR1 SGHDT, CDR2 YYEEEE. V dropped 1 base and J dropped 3 bases, with 14 bases sitting between them. The CDR3 spells CASSLRTVGANQPQHF. In DNA, the CDR3 is TGTGCCAGCAGCTTGAGGACAGTAGGGGCCAATCAGCCCCAGCATTTT.

This clone was picked up many times. The genes are TRBV7-9 and TRBJ2-3, with 12 bases matching TRBD1. The V gene end was trimmed by 3 bases and the J gene end by 7 bases; junction bases not matched to a gene: 5. Germline values: CDR1 SEHNR, CDR2 FQNEAQ (reference sequence). This CDR3 comprises 15 residues. CDR3 loop: CASSFEGQGAYTQYF. The CDR3 DNA reads TGTGCCAGCAGCTTCGAGGGACAGGGGGCATATACGCAGTATTTT.

This chain links TRBV19 with TRBJ1-2; the match to TRBD1 covers 7 bases. The germline CDR1 and CDR2 sequences are LNHDA and SQIVND (reference sequence). The J segment lost 2 bases and the V segment lost 7 bases, leaving 13 bases of the junction unmatched. The CDR3 sequence is 16 residues long. CDR3 coding DNA: TGTGCCAGTAATGCTTGGGTGGAGGGACAGAACTATGGCTACACCTTC. Amino acids: CASNAWVEGQNYGYTF.

This chain links TRBV6-6 with TRBJ2-5; D is undetermined. There are 14 residues in the CDR3. Germline V gives CDR1 MNHNY, CDR2 SVGAGI (reference sequence). The V and J ends lost 2 bases and 2 bases respectively, with 9 bases between them. CDR3 sequence: CASSYPERQETQYF. The CDR3 bases are TGTGCCAGCAGTTACCCCGAGCGACAAGAGACCCAGTACTTC.

This rearrangement joins TRBV19 to TRBJ1-2; unclear D gene. The V end was cut by 7 bases, the J end by 4 bases, with 16 bases between. Germline V gene data show CDR1 as LNHDA and CDR2 as SQIVND (reference sequence). The CDR3 is 14 residues long. CDR3 in DNA: TGTGCCAGTACAAGGCGGGGAGGCAGCTATGGCTACACCTTC. The encoded protein is CASTRRGGSYGYTF. The variable domain in full, with the rest retrieved from reference TRBV19 and TRBJ1-2, is DGGITQSPKYLFRKEGQNVTLSCEQNLNHDAMYWYRQDPGQGLRLIYYSQIVNDFQKGDIAEGYSVSREKKESFPLTVTSAQKNPTAFYLCASTRRGGSYGYTFGSGTRLTVV.

The chain is built from TRBV6-6 and TRBJ2-2; 10 bases align to TRBD2. Germline CDR1 MNHNY, CDR2 SVGAGI (reference sequence). CDR3 length equals 17 residues. Trimming cost V 6 bases and J 6 bases; bases outside gene matches: 13. CDR3 sequence: CASSRVILAGVAGELFF. The CDR3 nucleotides are TGTGCCAGCAGCCGAGTTATTCTAGCGGGAGTTGCCGGGGAGCTGTTTTTT.

The chain joins TRBV18 to TRBJ2-2; 8 nucleotides align to TRBD1. CDR1 is KGHSH and CDR2 is LQKENI in the germline V gene. The CDR3 totals 16 residues. The J segment lost 2 bases and the V segment lost 2 bases, leaving 4 bases of the junction unmatched. The CDR3 is CASSPLDRANTGELFF. Written as DNA, the CDR3 is TGTGCCAGCTCACCATTGGACAGGGCAAACACCGGGGAGCTGTTTTTT.

This chain joins TRBV20-1 and TRBJ2-1; D call uncertain. Trimming took off 3 bases at V and 5 bases at J, with 8 bases between the two ends. Germline CDR1 DFQATT, CDR2 SNEGSKA (reference sequence). CDR3 length: 12 residues. The CDR3 DNA reads TGCAGTGCTAGTGCTGTTAACAATGAGCAGTTCTTC. As protein: CSASAVNNEQFF.

The chain joins TRBV2 to TRBJ1-2, with TRBD1 matching over 8 bases. CDR3 length equals 15 residues. V dropped 5 bases and J dropped 5; count of bases not matched to a gene: 10. The germline V gene encodes CDR1 SNHLY and CDR2 FYNNEI. The CDR3 coding sequence is TGTGCCAGCAGTCTAAGGACAGGGTCGGGTTATGGCTACACCTTC. It specifies CASSLRTGSGYGYTF.

This clone appeared a few times. V gene TRBV27 combines with J gene TRBJ1-5; D gene unclear. The CDR3 extends over 13 amino acids. Trimming pared 4 bases from V and 6 bases from J, leaving 10 bases between. Germline CDR1 and CDR2: MNHEY and SMNVEV (reference sequence). As DNA, the CDR3 is TGTGCCAGCAGTTCGAACATTCGTCAGCCCCAGCATTTT. Residues: CASSSNIRQPQHF.

The chain carries TRBV6-5 and TRBJ2-7; D is uncertain. The CDR3 length is 15 residues. Germline CDR1 and CDR2: MNHEY and SVGAGI. The ends were cut back, 5 bases at V and 3 bases at J, with 17 bases in the middle. The DNA for the CDR3 is TGTGCCAGCAGTACCCCCCGAGACAAACACTACGAGCAGTACTTC. Amino acid sequence: CASSTPRDKHYEQYF.

The V and J genes are TRBV2 and TRBJ2-1, with D maybe TRBD1 (8 bases). This CDR3 contains 15 residues. Per the germline V gene, CDR1 is SNHLY and CDR2 is FYNNEI. The V gene lost 6 bases and the J gene lost 3 bases, with 15 bases spanning the gap. In nucleotides, the CDR3 is TGTGCCAGCAGCGCCACAGGGGGGGACTACAATGAGCAGTTCTTC. Translation gives CASSATGGDYNEQFF. Full variable domain (outside the CDR3, taken from reference TRBV2 and TRBJ2-1): EPEVTQTPSHQVTQMGQEVILRCVPISNHLYFYWYRQILGQKVEFLVSFYNNEISEKSEIFDDQFSVERPDGSNFTLKIRSTKLEDSAMYFCASSATGGDYNEQFFGPGTRLTVL.

The gene calls are TRBV30 and TRBJ2-1; possible D gene TRBD1, 5 bases. The V gene lost 0 bases and the J gene lost 4 bases, with 16 bases spanning the gap. The germline gives CDR1 GTSNPN, CDR2 SVGIG (reference sequence). This CDR3 has 16 amino acids. CDR3 coding DNA: TGTGCCTGGAGTGTGGTTGCAGGGCTAAGATACAATGAGCAGTTCTTC. As protein: CAWSVVAGLRYNEQFF.

The rearrangement joins TRBV3-1 (or the pseudogene TRBV3-2) to TRBJ2-7; D might be TRBD2 (5 bases). CDR3 length equals 13 residues. The ends were cut back, 1 base at V and 6 bases at J, with 10 bases in the middle. Germline assignment: CDR1 LGHDT and CDR2 YNNKEL (reference sequence). The CDR3 DNA reads TGTGCCAGCAGCCAAGTAGAAGGAGGCGAGCAGTACTTC. It encodes CASSQVEGGEQYF.

The rearrangement uses TRBV6-1 and TRBJ2-7; D unclear. Trimming shortened V by 3 bases and J by 3 bases, and 6 bases separated the two germline ends. Germline CDR1 reads MNHNS; CDR2 reads SASEGT. The CDR3 runs 12 residues. Here the CDR3 DNA reads TGTGCCAGCAGTGACCTTTTCTACGAGCAGTACTTC. Encoded protein: CASSDLFYEQYF.

V and J are TRBV7-2 and TRBJ2-3; 9 positions match TRBD1. The CDR3 runs 13 residues. Germline-derived CDR1 and CDR2 are SGHTA and FQGNSA. V dropped 6 bases and J dropped 11; count of bases not matched to a gene: 9. CDR3 sequence: CASRGQTGGKQYF. For the CDR3, the DNA is TGTGCCAGCAGGGGCCAAACAGGGGGCAAGCAGTATTTT.

This clone was recorded once. V is TRBV19 and J is TRBJ1-6; the D gene is possibly TRBD1 (5 bases). The CDR3 is 13 residues long. Germline-derived CDR1 and CDR2 are LNHDA and SQIVND (reference sequence). Trimming removed 11 bases from V and 9 bases from J, with 17 bases in between. The CDR3 DNA is TGTGCCGTACGGGGCAGCGGGGTTTCACCCCTCCACTTT. This gives the protein CAVRGSGVSPLHF.

Note on this clone: This sample also contains other DNA sequences that code for the same CDR3. V gene TRBV7-2 combines with J gene TRBJ2-5, with 9 bases aligning to TRBD1. The CDR3 loop spans 14 amino acids. V dropped 6 bases and J dropped 1; count of bases not matched to a gene: 3. Germline V gene lookup returns CDR1 SGHTA and CDR2 FQGNSA. The DNA for the CDR3 is TGTGCCAGCAGGACGACAGGGGGCCAAGAGACCCAGTACTTC. It yields the protein CASRTTGGQETQYF.

In the case of this clone: The same CDR3 arises from other DNA sequences in this sample as well. This rearrangement joins TRBV30 to TRBJ2-3, with D possibly TRBD2 on 5 matching bases. The germline gives CDR1 GTSNPN, CDR2 SVGIG (reference sequence). V was shortened by 0 bases and J by 5 bases, with 6 bases between the two germline ends. The CDR3 contains 12 residues. This chain's CDR3 is CAWSVRGDTQYF. The CDR3, as DNA: TGTGCCTGGAGTGTTCGGGGAGATACGCAGTATTTT.